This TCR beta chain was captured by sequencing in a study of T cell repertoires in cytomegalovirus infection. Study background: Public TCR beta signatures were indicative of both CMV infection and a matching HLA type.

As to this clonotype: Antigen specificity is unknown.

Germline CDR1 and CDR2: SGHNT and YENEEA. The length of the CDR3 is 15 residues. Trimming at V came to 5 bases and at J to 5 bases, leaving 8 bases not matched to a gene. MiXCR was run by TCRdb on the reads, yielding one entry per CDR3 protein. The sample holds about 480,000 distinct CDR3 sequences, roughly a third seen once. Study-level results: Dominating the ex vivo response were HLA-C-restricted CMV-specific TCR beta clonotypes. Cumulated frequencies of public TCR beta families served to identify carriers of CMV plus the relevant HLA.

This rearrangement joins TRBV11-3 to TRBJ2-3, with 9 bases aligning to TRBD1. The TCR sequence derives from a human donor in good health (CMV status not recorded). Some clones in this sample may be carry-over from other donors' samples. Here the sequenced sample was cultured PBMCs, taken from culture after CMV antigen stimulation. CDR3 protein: CASSMGQGWEDTQYF. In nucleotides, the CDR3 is TGTGCCAGCAGCATGGGACAGGGATGGGAAGATACGCAGTATTTT.